The sequence of this T cell receptor (beta chain) was determined in a study of PD-1 blockade in mismatch repair-deficient tumors. Notes on the study in general: Tumor-resident clones, often absent from pretreatment blood, expanded after pembrolizumab and then contracted.

Data came from immunoSEQ multiplex PCR; TCRdb stores just in-frame clones and leaves some out. The sample contains 15,000 to 20,000 clones, 84% of which appear only once. TCR sequencing covered a few patients who responded to pembrolizumab. Comments on this clone: What it binds is unknown.

Sequences were derived from PBMCs, sampled roughly 24 weeks after starting pembrolizumab. This TCR came from an adult with mismatch repair-deficient cancer.

In nucleotides, the CDR3 is TGTGCCACGGGGGAAGGGACAGGTCCCATTGCCCAGCATTTT. Translating gives CATGEGTGPIAQHF. The chain carries TRBV2 and TRBJ1-5; TRBD1 aligns across 8 bases. This CDR3 comprises 14 residues. Germline V lookup: CDR1 SNHLY, CDR2 FYNNEI. J lost 11 bases, V lost 10 bases, and 16 bases had no gene match.